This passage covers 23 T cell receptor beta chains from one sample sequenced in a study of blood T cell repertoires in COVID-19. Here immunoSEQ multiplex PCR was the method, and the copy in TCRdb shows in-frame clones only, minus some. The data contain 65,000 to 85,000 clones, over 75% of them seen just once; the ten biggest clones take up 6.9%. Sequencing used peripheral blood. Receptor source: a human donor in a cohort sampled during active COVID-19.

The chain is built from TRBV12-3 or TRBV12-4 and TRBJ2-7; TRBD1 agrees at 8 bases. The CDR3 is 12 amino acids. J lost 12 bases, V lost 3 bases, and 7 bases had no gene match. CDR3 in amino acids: CASSFPGTGPYF. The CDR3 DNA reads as TGTGCCAGCAGTTTCCCCGGGACAGGTCCGTACTTC.

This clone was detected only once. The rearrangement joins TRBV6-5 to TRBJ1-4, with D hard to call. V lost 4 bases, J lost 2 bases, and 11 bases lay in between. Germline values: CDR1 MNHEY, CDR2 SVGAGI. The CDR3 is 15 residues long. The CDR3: CASSSTGGTNEKLFF. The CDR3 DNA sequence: TGTGCCAGCAGTTCGACGGGAGGTACTAATGAAAAACTGTTTTTT.

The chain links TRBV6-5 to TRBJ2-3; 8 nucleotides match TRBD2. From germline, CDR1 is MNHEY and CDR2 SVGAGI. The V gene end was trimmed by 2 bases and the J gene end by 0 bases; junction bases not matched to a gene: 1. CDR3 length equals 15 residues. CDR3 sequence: CASSYGGGSTDTQYF. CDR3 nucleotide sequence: TGTGCCAGCAGTTACGGCGGGGGGAGCACAGATACGCAGTATTTT.

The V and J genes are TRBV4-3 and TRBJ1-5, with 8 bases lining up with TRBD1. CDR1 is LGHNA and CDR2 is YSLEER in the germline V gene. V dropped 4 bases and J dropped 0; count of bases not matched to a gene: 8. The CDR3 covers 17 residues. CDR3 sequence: CASSLDRGVNSNQPQHF. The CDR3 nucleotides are TGCGCCAGCAGCCTAGACAGGGGCGTTAATAGCAATCAGCCCCAGCATTTT.

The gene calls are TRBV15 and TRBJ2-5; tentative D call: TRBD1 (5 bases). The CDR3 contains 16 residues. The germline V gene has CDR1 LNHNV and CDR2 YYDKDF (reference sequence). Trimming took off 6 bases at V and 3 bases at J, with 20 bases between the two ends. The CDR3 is CATSSSLGALKETQYF. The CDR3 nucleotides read TGTGCCACCAGTAGCTCCTTAGGGGCACTTAAAGAGACCCAGTACTTC.

The DNA for the CDR3 is TGTGCCAGCGGGGGGGGATTTGAGGAGGGTTTCATTCAGTACTTC. The encoded protein is CASGGGFEEGFIQYF. The J gene is TRBJ2-4, the V gene TRBV6-6, with TRBD2 matching over 7 bases. V shed 8 bases and J 9 bases; nucleotides not matched to a gene: 16. Germline-derived CDR1 and CDR2 are MNHNY and SVGAGI (reference sequence). CDR3 length equals 15 residues.

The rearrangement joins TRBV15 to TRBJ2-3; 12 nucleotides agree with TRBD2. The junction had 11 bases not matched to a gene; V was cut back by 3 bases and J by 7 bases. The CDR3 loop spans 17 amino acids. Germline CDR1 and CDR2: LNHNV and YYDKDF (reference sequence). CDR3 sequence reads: CATSSTRLAGELNTQYF. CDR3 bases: TGTGCCACCAGCAGTACCAGACTAGCGGGGGAATTAAATACGCAGTATTTT.

CDR3: CASSPGTGASYEQYF. The CDR3 nucleotides are TGCGCCAGCAGCCCCGGGACAGGGGCCTCCTACGAGCAGTACTTC. The V call is TRBV4-3, the J call TRBJ2-7; TRBD1 agrees at 10 bases. CDR1 and CDR2 (germline): LGHNA, YSLEER. CDR3 length: 15 residues. Trimming removed 4 bases from V and 0 bases from J; junction bases left unmatched: 3.

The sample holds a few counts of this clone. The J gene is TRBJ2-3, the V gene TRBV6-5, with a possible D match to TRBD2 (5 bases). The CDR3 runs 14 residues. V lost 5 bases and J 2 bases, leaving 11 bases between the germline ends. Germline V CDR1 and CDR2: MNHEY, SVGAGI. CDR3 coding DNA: TGTGCCAGCAGTAGTGGAGGCCACACAGATACGCAGTATTTT. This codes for CASSSGGHTDTQYF.

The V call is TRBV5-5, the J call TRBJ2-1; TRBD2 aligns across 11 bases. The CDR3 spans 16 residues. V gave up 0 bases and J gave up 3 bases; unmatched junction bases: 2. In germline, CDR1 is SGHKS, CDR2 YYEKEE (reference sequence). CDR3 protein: CASSLGGTSGYNEQFF. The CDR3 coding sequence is TGTGCCAGCAGCTTGGGAGGGACTAGCGGCTACAATGAGCAGTTCTTC. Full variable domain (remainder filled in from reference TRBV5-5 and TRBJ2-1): DAGVTQSPTHLIKTRGQQVTLRCSPISGHKSVSWYQQVLGQGPQFIFQYYEKEERGRGNFPDRFSARQFPNYSSELNVNALLLGDSALYLCASSLGGTSGYNEQFFGPGTRLTVL.

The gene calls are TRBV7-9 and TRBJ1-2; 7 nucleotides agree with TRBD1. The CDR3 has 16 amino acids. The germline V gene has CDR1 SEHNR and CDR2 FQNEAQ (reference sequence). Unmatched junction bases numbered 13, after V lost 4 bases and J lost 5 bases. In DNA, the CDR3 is TGTGCCAGCAGCTCCCACCTACAAACAGGGGTATATGGCTACACCTTC. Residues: CASSSHLQTGVYGYTF. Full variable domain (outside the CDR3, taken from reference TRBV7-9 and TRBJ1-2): DTGVSQNPRHKITKRGQNVTFRCDPISEHNRLYWYRQTLGQGPEFLTYFQNEAQLEKSRLLSDRFSAERPKGSFSTLEIQRTEQGDSAMYLCASSSHLQTGVYGYTFGSGTRLTVV.

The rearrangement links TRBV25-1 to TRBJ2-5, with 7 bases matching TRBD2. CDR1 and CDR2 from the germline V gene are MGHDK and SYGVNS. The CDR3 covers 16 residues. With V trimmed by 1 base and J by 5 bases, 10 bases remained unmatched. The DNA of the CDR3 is TGTGCCAGCAGTGAATTGGGGGGGGGAGGTCTCGAGACCCAGTACTTC. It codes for CASSELGGGGLETQYF.

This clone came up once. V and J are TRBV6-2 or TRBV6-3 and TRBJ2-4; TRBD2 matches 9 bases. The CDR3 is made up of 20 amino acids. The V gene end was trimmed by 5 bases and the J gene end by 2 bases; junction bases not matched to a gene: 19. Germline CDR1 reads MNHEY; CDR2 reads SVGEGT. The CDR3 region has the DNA TGTGCCAGCAGTCCCCACGGAGGCGGGGGGGCTTTTCTGACCAAAAACATTCAGTACTTC. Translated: CASSPHGGGGAFLTKNIQYF.

The CDR3 sequence: CASSVAAGGPTGELFF. The CDR3, as DNA: TGTGCCAGCAGCGTCGCGGCGGGGGGACCCACCGGGGAGCTGTTTTTT. J is TRBJ2-2 and V is TRBV9, with 8 bases lining up with TRBD2. In germline, CDR1 is SGDLS, CDR2 YYNGEE. This CDR3 comprises 16 residues. V shed 2 bases and J 4 bases; nucleotides not matched to a gene: 7. The full variable domain, completed using reference TRBV9 and TRBJ2-2, is DSGVTQTPKHLITATGQRVTLRCSPRSGDLSVYWYQQSLDQGLQFLIQYYNGEERAKGNILERFSAQQFPDLHSELNLSSLELGDSALYFCASSVAAGGPTGELFFGEGSRLTVL.

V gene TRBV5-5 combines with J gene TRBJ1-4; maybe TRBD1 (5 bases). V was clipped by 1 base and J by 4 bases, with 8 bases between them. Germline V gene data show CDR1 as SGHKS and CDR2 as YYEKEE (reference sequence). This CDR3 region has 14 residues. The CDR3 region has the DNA TGTGCCAGCAGCTTGTCAGGGATTAATGAAAAACTGTTTTTT. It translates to CASSLSGINEKLFF.

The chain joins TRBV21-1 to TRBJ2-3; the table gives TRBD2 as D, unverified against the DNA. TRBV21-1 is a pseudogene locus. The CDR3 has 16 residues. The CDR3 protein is CASSKVERGGSDTQYF. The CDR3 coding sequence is TGTGCCAGCAGCAAAGTGGAGCGGGGGGGCTCAGATACGCAGTATTTT.

The CDR3 is CASSVSSGGKDTQYF. In DNA form, the CDR3 reads TGTGCCAGCAGCGTATCCTCTGGGGGGAAAGATACGCAGTATTTT. The rearrangement uses TRBV9 and TRBJ2-3, with TRBD2 as a possible D gene (6 bases). The CDR3 covers 15 residues. Germline CDR1 reads SGDLS; CDR2 reads YYNGEE. The germline V and J ends were trimmed by 1 base and 5 bases, with 14 bases remaining between them.

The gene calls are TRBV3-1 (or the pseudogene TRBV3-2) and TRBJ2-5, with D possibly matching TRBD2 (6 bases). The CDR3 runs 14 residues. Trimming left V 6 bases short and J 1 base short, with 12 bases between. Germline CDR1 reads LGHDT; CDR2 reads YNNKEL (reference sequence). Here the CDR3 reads CASSPRGGQETQYF. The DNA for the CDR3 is TGTGCCAGCAGTCCTAGGGGAGGCCAAGAGACCCAGTACTTC.

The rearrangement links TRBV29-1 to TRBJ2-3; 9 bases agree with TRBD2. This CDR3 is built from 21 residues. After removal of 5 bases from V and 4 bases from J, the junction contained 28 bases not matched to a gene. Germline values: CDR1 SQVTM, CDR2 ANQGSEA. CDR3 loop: CSVLQLSWGGGGFTSPDTQYF. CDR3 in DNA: TGCAGCGTTCTCCAACTATCGTGGGGCGGGGGGGGATTTACTTCCCCAGATACGCAGTATTTT.

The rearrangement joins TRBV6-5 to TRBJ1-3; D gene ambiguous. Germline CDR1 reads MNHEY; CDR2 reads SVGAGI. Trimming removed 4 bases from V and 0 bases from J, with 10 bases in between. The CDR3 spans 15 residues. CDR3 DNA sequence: TGTGCCAGCAGTTCTTCCTCCGGCTCTGGAAACACCATATATTTT. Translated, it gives CASSSSSGSGNTIYF.

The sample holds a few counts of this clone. In DNA form, the CDR3 reads TGTGCCAGCACCACAGGGAGGGTTAATCAGCCCCAGCATTTT. Translated: CASTTGRVNQPQHF. The chain is built from TRBV6-6 and TRBJ1-5, with a tentative D call TRBD1 (6 bases). The length of the CDR3 is 14 residues. Germline values: CDR1 MNHNY, CDR2 SVGAGI (reference sequence). V was shortened by 7 bases and J by 4 bases, with 14 bases between the two germline ends.

The CDR3 reads CASSPPGQRSNQPQHF. The CDR3 region has the DNA TGTGCCAGCTCACCACCGGGACAGAGAAGCAATCAGCCCCAGCATTTT. The rearrangement links TRBV18 to TRBJ1-5, with 7 bases aligning to TRBD1. The CDR3 is made up of 16 amino acids. Per the germline V gene, CDR1 is KGHSH and CDR2 is LQKENI. Germline trimming cut 0 bases from V and 1 base from J; bases unmatched to any gene: 3.

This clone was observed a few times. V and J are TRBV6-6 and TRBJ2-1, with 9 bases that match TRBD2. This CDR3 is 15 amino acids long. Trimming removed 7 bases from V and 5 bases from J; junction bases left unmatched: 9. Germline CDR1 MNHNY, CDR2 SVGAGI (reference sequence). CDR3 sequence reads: CASNLSGGNNNEQFF. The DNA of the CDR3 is TGTGCCAGCAATCTTAGCGGGGGCAATAACAATGAGCAGTTCTTC.